This T cell receptor (beta chain) was found in a study of blood T cell repertoires in COVID-19 (TCRdb year 2020). Regarding the study in general: Collaborator samples came from the United States, Italy and Spain and covered acute and convalescent phases of COVID-19. A de-identified subject ID, COVID-19 status, age in years and sex were almost always included in the sample metadata. Samples came from the ongoing ImmuneRACE study (first 160 participants) plus 1,254 subjects from 6 global collaborators. Subjects who had been exposed to COVID-19, were actively infected with it, or had recovered from it provided the deeply sampled blood TCRbeta repertoires that made up the dataset. The repertoires were made available in a free public database intended to serve as a resource for research on the immune response to SARS-CoV-2. Where available, HLA class I and class II types were taken from metadata supplied by the sample provider and were not determined by assay-based typing. The prospective study material was composed of cDNA or gDNA derived from T cells, B-cell-depleted T cells, or PBMCs.

TCRbeta CDR3 regions were amplified from genomic DNA by means of the immunoSEQ Assay, a bias-controlled multiplex PCR. Regarding the original processing steps: Nucleated cell counts per sample were estimated from amplification of reference gene primers within the assay. Sequence reads were collapsed and filtered to measure the absolute abundance of every unique TCRbeta CDR3 rearrangement. For each sample, productive Simpson clonality was calculated by taking the square root of Simpson's diversity index across productive rearrangements. TCRdb limited this immuneACCESS table to in-frame rearrangements with V and J called. A share of clones is missing; checked studies link under half to unresolved V genes, and the rest is unexplained. V, J and clone size reflect that table, while D and trimming were determined from the DNA. The sample profile shows about 250,000 clones; 80% to 85% of them were found once. The ten largest clones take up 3.4% of the sample.

Results the study describes overall, beyond this receptor: Clinical and demographic metadata were provided uncurated, with the amount varying by source and participant.

Enrolling through a virtual design, the prospective study's participants ranged in age from roughly 18 to 100 years and lived across 20 to 30 United States geographic areas. In the prospective study, cohorts were assigned on the basis of participant-reported clinical history obtained from a screening survey and a study questionnaire. Recovered participants in ImmuneRACE Cohort 3 were defined by two consecutive negative NP/OP PCR tests, clearance by a healthcare professional, or resolution of symptoms. In the prospective study, whole blood, serum and a nasopharyngeal or oropharyngeal swab were collected from each participant by mobile phlebotomists. Over an approximately two-month period, participants in the prospective study had the option of providing additional blood draws and questionnaires. Before DNA extraction, prospective study blood samples were shipped either frozen or at room temperature.

On this clone: The antigen it binds to is not known. Qualities for individual bases were not recorded, and no much larger clone is one base off.

As encoded in the germline V gene, CDR1 is SGHRS while CDR2 is YFSETQ. Ends trimmed: V by 4 bases, J by 0 bases; bases unmatched to a gene: 4. Reading from cysteine to phenylalanine, the CDR3 counts 15 amino acids. Of all the DNA, just the CDR3 is kept, 45 bases in frame from base 1. The specimen sequenced was PBMCs or T cells enriched from blood (not recorded which). The sequence links TRBV5-1 to TRBJ2-1, with 7 bases aligning to TRBD2. The sequence was obtained from a man aged 50 to 60 who had recovered from COVID-19. The CDR3 region: CASSRLADSYNEQFF. DNA sequence: TGCGCCAGCAGCCGACTAGCAGACTCCTACAATGAGCAGTTCTTC.